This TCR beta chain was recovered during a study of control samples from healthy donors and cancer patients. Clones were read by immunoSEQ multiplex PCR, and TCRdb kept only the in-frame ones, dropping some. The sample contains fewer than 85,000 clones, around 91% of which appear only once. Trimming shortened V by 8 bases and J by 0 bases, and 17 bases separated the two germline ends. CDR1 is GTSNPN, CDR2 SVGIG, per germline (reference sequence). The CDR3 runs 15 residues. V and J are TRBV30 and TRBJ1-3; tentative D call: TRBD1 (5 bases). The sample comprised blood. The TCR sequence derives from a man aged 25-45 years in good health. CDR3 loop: CAGRGPTISGNTIYF. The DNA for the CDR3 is TGTGCCGGAAGGGGACCGACCATCTCTGGAAACACCATATATTTT.